This record looks at one T cell receptor beta chain sequence and its context. These data belong to a study of shared clonotypes between healthy human individuals. The protocol was immunoSEQ multiplex PCR, while the TCRdb copy is restricted to in-frame clones and leaves out a portion. This table has millions of clones, 90% to 95% appearing once. Trimming removed 2 bases at V and 5 bases at J, with 5 bases between. This CDR3 region has 11 residues. Germline V gene lookup returns CDR1 SGHRS and CDR2 YFSETQ. Sequenced sample: naive CD4+ T cells from PBMCs. This sample's subset: CD45RA+ positively selected. The gene calls are TRBV5-1 and TRBJ2-7; D is unresolved. This TCR was sampled from a man between 18 and 29 years old in good health. Some clones in this sample may be carry-over from other donors' samples. The CDR3 bases are TGCGCCAGCAGCTTCCGCGACGAGCAGTACTTC. Encoded protein: CASSFRDEQYF.